These 22 T cell receptor beta chains came from one sample sequenced in a study of blood T cell repertoires in COVID-19. The method was immunoSEQ multiplex PCR; TCRdb's version includes in-frame clones alone and lacks a portion of them. Of around 150,000 clones in the sample, roughly 80% are singletons; the top ten hold 9% to 10%. The sample taken for sequencing was peripheral blood. These receptor sequences come from a woman aged 50 to 60 with active or convalescent COVID-19.

The V and J genes are TRBV7-9 and TRBJ1-6; TRBD1 aligns across 7 bases. CDR1 and CDR2 from the germline V gene are SEHNR and FQNEAQ (reference sequence). V gave up 6 bases and J gave up 9 bases; unmatched junction bases: 11. The CDR3 sequence is 15 residues long. The CDR3, as DNA: TGTGCCAGCAGTCCCGATGAGGGGGCCGGTTCACCCCTCCACTTT. Translation gives CASSPDEGAGSPLHF.

The V and J genes are TRBV6-5 and TRBJ2-5; D gene ambiguous. V was pared by 10 bases and J by 5 bases, with 17 bases between. The CDR3 has 13 amino acids. Germline lookup yields CDR1 MNHEY and CDR2 SVGAGI. CDR3 coding DNA: TGTGCCATCACGGGTCCGTTTGGGGAGACCCAGTACTTC. Its protein is CAITGPFGETQYF.

The V and J genes are TRBV12-3 or TRBV12-4 and TRBJ2-2; D is perhaps TRBD1 (6 bases). Trimming cost V 11 bases and J 4 bases, with 11 bases left between them. CDR3 length: 12 amino acids. CDR3 sequence reads: CALGGSTGELFF. CDR3 DNA: TGTGCCCTAGGGGGAAGCACCGGGGAGCTGTTTTTT.

The chain carries TRBV10-3 and TRBJ1-2, with TRBD1 identical over 11 bases. CDR1 and CDR2 (germline): ENHRY, SYGVKD. The CDR3 runs 16 residues. V trimming: 2 bases; J trimming: 7 bases; junction bases outside the gene matches: 9. In DNA, the CDR3 is TGTGCCATCAGTGAGCACCCGGGACAGGGGGGAGGTGGCTACACCTTC. Protein: CAISEHPGQGGGGYTF.

CDR3 bases: TGTGCCAGCAGCATTCAGTCCAGCTCTGGAAACACCATATATTTT. It yields the protein CASSIQSSSGNTIYF. The genes are TRBV7-2 and TRBJ1-3, with no clear D. Trimming stripped 5 bases from V and 0 bases from J, with 11 bases between. This CDR3 contains 15 residues. Germline V gene lookup returns CDR1 SGHTA and CDR2 FQGNSA. Variable domain in full (rest from reference TRBV7-2 and TRBJ1-3): GAGVSQSPSNKVTEKGKDVELRCDPISGHTALYWYRQSLGQGLEFLIYFQGNSAPDKSGLPSDRFSAERTGGSVSTLTIQRTQQEDSAVYLCASSIQSSSGNTIYFGEGSWLTVV.

This sequence joins TRBV24-1 and TRBJ1-1, with 10 bases matching TRBD1. The CDR3 has 18 residues. Losses at the gene ends were 4 bases for V and 0 bases for J; bases not matched to a gene: 10. CDR1 KGHDR and CDR2 SFDVKD come from the germline V gene. CDR3 amino acids: CATSDHRTGGAMNTEAFF. The CDR3 DNA follows: TGTGCCACCAGTGACCACAGGACAGGGGGAGCCATGAACACTGAAGCTTTCTTT.

The chain links TRBV21-1 to TRBJ1-5; the table's D call TRBD1 went unverified against the DNA. TRBV21-1 is given as a pseudogene. This CDR3 has 17 residues. CDR3 nucleotides: TGTGCCAGCAGCAAAGGGTCAGGGGCAACTAGCAATCAGCCCCAGCATTTT. It yields the protein CASSKGSGATSNQPQHF.

The V and J genes are TRBV2 and TRBJ1-1, with D possibly TRBD1 on 5 matching bases. Trimming removed 3 bases at V and 3 bases at J, with 11 bases between. The CDR3 consists of 14 residues. Germline CDR1 reads SNHLY; CDR2 reads FYNNEI. The CDR3: CASSDIRGYTEAFF. The DNA of the CDR3 is TGTGCCAGCAGTGATATAAGGGGATACACTGAAGCTTTCTTT.

The chain couples TRBV6-1 to TRBJ1-3; D is unresolved. CDR3 length: 15 residues. Trimming shortened V by 2 bases and J by 3 bases, and 11 bases separated the two germline ends. The germline V gene has CDR1 MNHNS and CDR2 SASEGT. The CDR3 sequence is CASSETAGLGNTIYF. The CDR3 DNA follows: TGTGCCAGCAGTGAAACGGCTGGGCTTGGAAACACCATATATTTT.

The chain links TRBV7-8 to TRBJ1-5; TRBD1 matches 11 bases. The CDR3 is 17 amino acids. V lost 5 bases to trimming and J lost 3 bases; unmatched junction nucleotides: 9. Germline V CDR1 and CDR2: SGHVS, FQNEAQ. The CDR3 sequence is CASSPGTGGPPNQPQHF. The CDR3 region has the DNA TGTGCCAGCAGCCCAGGGACAGGGGGTCCCCCCAATCAGCCCCAGCATTTT.

J is TRBJ1-2 and V is TRBV20-1, with 7 positions matching TRBD1. This CDR3 comprises 13 residues. The germline V gene encodes CDR1 DFQATT and CDR2 SNEGSKA (reference sequence). V shed 3 bases and J 2 bases; nucleotides not matched to a gene: 3. CDR3 nucleotides: TGCAGTGCTAGTCACAGGGGAAACTATGGCTACACCTTC. This codes for CSASHRGNYGYTF.

This clone was counted a few times. The genes are TRBV4-3 and TRBJ2-5; a weak D match, TRBD2 (6 bases). The V end was cut by 0 bases, the J end by 5 bases, with 7 bases between. This CDR3 has 13 amino acids. Germline CDR1 is LGHNA and CDR2 is YSLEER. The CDR3 is CASSQELAETQYF. The CDR3, as DNA: TGCGCCAGCAGCCAAGAACTAGCCGAGACCCAGTACTTC.

The chain uses TRBV28 and TRBJ1-3, with 11 bases that match TRBD1. Looked up from germline, CDR1 is MDHEN and CDR2 is SYDVKM. This CDR3 comprises 16 residues. The V gene end was trimmed by 4 bases and the J gene end by 2 bases; junction bases not matched to a gene: 4. CDR3 sequence (DNA): TGTGCCAGCAGTTCCTTGGACAGGGGGCCTGGAAACACCATATATTTT. It yields the protein CASSSLDRGPGNTIYF. Together with reference TRBV28 and TRBJ1-3, the CDR3 gives the full variable domain: DVKVTQSSRYLVKRTGEKVFLECVQDMDHENMFWYRQDPGLGLRLIYFSYDVKMKEKGDIPEGYSVSREKKERFSLILESASTNQTSMYLCASSSLDRGPGNTIYFGEGSWLTVV.

The V and J genes are TRBV19 and TRBJ1-1, with 7 bases fitting TRBD1. V dropped 7 bases and J dropped 4; count of bases not matched to a gene: 12. The germline CDR1 and CDR2 sequences are LNHDA and SQIVND (reference sequence). The CDR3 spans 15 residues. In nucleotides, the CDR3 is TGTGCCAGTAATCAAAGGGGGCACGTAGGCACTGAAGCTTTCTTT. Translating it yields CASNQRGHVGTEAFF.

V gene TRBV4-1 combines with J gene TRBJ1-1, with D tentatively TRBD1 (6 bases). CDR3 size: 15 residues. Trimming took off 3 bases at V and 2 bases at J, with 13 bases between the two ends. Germline CDR1 reads MGHRA; CDR2 reads YSYEKL. This CDR3 is CASSQATGYNTEAFF. CDR3 sequence (DNA): TGCGCCAGCAGCCAGGCTACAGGGTACAACACTGAAGCTTTCTTT.

This clone was counted between two and nine times. The chain is built from TRBV11-2 and TRBJ2-7; 8 bases line up with TRBD1. The V segment lost 5 bases and the J segment 5 bases; nucleotides outside the gene matches: 8. The CDR3 sequence is 14 residues long. Germline CDR1 SGHAT, CDR2 FQNNGV. The CDR3 sequence: CASSLAQGAHEQYF. Written as DNA, the CDR3 is TGTGCCAGCAGCCTTGCTCAGGGGGCCCACGAGCAGTACTTC. The complete variable domain, with remaining parts taken from reference TRBV11-2 and TRBJ2-7, reads EAGVAQSPRYKIIEKRQSVAFWCNPISGHATLYWYQQILGQGPKLLIQFQNNGVVDDSQLPKDRFSAERLKGVDSTLKIQPAKLEDSAVYLCASSLAQGAHEQYFGPGTRLTVT.

This clone came up a few times. The V and J genes are TRBV2 and TRBJ2-7; TRBD2 matches 10 bases. CDR1 and CDR2 (germline): SNHLY, FYNNEI. V shed 2 bases and J 7 bases; nucleotides not matched to a gene: 8. The CDR3 covers 15 residues. This CDR3 reads CASSEISGRAGEQYF. DNA of the CDR3: TGTGCCAGCAGTGAAATAAGCGGGAGGGCCGGGGAGCAGTACTTC.

This clone was counted between two and nine times. The chain recombines TRBV2 with TRBJ2-4, with D possibly matching TRBD1 (6 bases). The V and J ends lost 7 bases and 12 bases respectively, with 22 bases between them. The CDR3 covers 14 residues. From germline, CDR1 is SNHLY and CDR2 FYNNEI. CDR3 residues: CASNLLGAVTGQYF. The CDR3 coding sequence is TGTGCCAGCAACCTTCTGGGGGCGGTAACGGGTCAGTACTTC.

The chain uses TRBV7-8 and TRBJ1-5; no firm D call. CDR1 is SGHVS, CDR2 FQNEAQ, per germline. This CDR3 comprises 16 residues. The germline V and J ends were trimmed by 2 bases and 0 bases, with 11 bases remaining between them. The CDR3 region has the DNA TGTGCCAGCAGCTTATGGCGGGGTGATAGCAATCAGCCCCAGCATTTT. Translation gives CASSLWRGDSNQPQHF.

The chain has TRBV7-2 and TRBJ1-6; TRBD1 matches at 9 bases. This CDR3 has 16 residues. Germline lookup yields CDR1 SGHTA and CDR2 FQGNSA. The V gene end was trimmed by 5 bases and the J gene end by 6 bases; junction bases not matched to a gene: 8. In DNA, the CDR3 is TGTGCCAGCAGCCTAGGGGGACAGGGCACTAATTCACCCCTCCACTTT. It codes for CASSLGGQGTNSPLHF.

The chain combines TRBV18 with TRBJ2-1; 8 bases match TRBD2. Germline assignment: CDR1 KGHSH and CDR2 LQKENI. This CDR3 is built from 14 residues. V was clipped by 5 bases and J by 7 bases; unmatched bases: 7. The CDR3 protein is CASSNTSGMNEQFF. CDR3 in DNA: TGTGCCAGCTCAAATACTAGCGGTATGAATGAGCAGTTCTTC.

The chain combines TRBV5-5 with TRBJ2-3; 9 bases map to TRBD2. The CDR3 runs to 15 residues. V dropped 3 bases and J dropped 8; count of bases not matched to a gene: 10. Germline V gene data show CDR1 as SGHKS and CDR2 as YYEKEE (reference sequence). The CDR3 DNA follows: TGTGCCAGCAGCTCCAGGACTAGCGCCGAGGGTACGCAGTATTTT. Protein: CASSSRTSAEGTQYF. The full variable domain, rest sourced from reference TRBV5-5 and TRBJ2-3, is DAGVTQSPTHLIKTRGQQVTLRCSPISGHKSVSWYQQVLGQGPQFIFQYYEKEERGRGNFPDRFSARQFPNYSSELNVNALLLGDSALYLCASSSRTSAEGTQYFGPGTRLTVL.